The 21 T cell receptor beta chains listed next were all sequenced from one sample in a study of blood T cell repertoires in COVID-19. Sequencing used immunoSEQ multiplex PCR; TCRdb keeps in-frame clones, though not all of them. The sample comprises some 260,000 clones, nearly 90% of which are singletons, and 3% rests with the top ten. Input material: peripheral blood. Source of these receptors: a man younger than 35 with active or convalescent COVID-19.

This clone has just one count. The chain has TRBV5-1 and TRBJ1-2, with D perhaps matching TRBD1 (5 bases). Germline V gene sequence: CDR1 SGHRS, CDR2 YFSETQ. The CDR3 is 16 amino acids. The V gene lost 0 bases and the J gene lost 4 bases, with 16 bases spanning the gap. The chain's CDR3 is CASSLVEGPNPYGYTF. CDR3 nucleotides: TGCGCCAGCAGCTTGGTGGAGGGGCCCAACCCCTATGGCTACACCTTC.

Worth noting for this clone: This specimen includes other DNA sequences encoding the same CDR3. The chain carries TRBV2 and TRBJ2-7; 15 bases match TRBD2. The CDR3 is made up of 16 amino acids. Germline CDR1 reads SNHLY; CDR2 reads FYNNEI. V gave up 10 bases and J gave up 2 bases; unmatched junction bases: 9. For the CDR3, the DNA is TGTGCCATTTCGGGACTAGCGGGAGGTCGGACCTACGAGCAGTACTTC. It specifies CAISGLAGGRTYEQYF.

The genes are TRBV2 and TRBJ1-6, with 7 nucleotides matching TRBD1. V was clipped by 7 bases and J by 7 bases; unmatched bases: 4. The CDR3 is made up of 13 amino acids. Germline-derived CDR1 and CDR2 are SNHLY and FYNNEI. DNA of the CDR3: TGTGCCAGCACCGGGACAGAAAATTCACCCCTCCACTTT. Translated, it gives CASTGTENSPLHF.

As to this clone: It is unclear where the CDR3 begins or ends on the DNA, so no DNA is shown, and the CDR3 is as TCRdb lists it. The V and J genes are TRBV5-4 and TRBJ2-7; the table's D call, TRBD1, was not checked against the DNA. The CDR3 sequence runs 13 residues, both termini included. Looked up from germline, CDR1 is SGHNT and CDR2 is YYREEE (reference sequence). The CDR3 sequence: CASSWGTGTFEYF.

J is TRBJ1-6 and V is TRBV20-1; D is perhaps TRBD1 (6 bases). This CDR3 is 18 amino acids long. V was pared by 3 bases and J by 10 bases, with 28 bases between. In germline, CDR1 is DFQATT, CDR2 SNEGSKA (reference sequence). For the CDR3, the DNA is TGCAGTGCTAGTACCTTCCGGGACATGGCTTTAGGAGGATCACCCCTCCACTTT. This translates into CSASTFRDMALGGSPLHF.

The V gene is TRBV6-4, the J gene TRBJ2-3; TRBD2 matches at 12 bases. The CDR3 has 15 residues. Germline trimming cut 4 bases from V and 1 base from J; bases unmatched to any gene: 0. Germline values: CDR1 MRHNA, CDR2 SNTAGT. CDR3 region: CASSGTSGGTDTQYF. For the CDR3, the DNA is TGTGCCAGCAGTGGGACTAGCGGGGGCACAGATACGCAGTATTTT.

The chain uses TRBV5-8 and TRBJ1-2, with 7 bases that match TRBD1. J was trimmed by 4 bases and V by 5 bases; bases with no gene match: 5. Germline CDR1 SGHTS, CDR2 YDEGEE. The CDR3 is 13 amino acids. For the CDR3, the DNA is TGTGCCAGCAGGCTGACAGGGATCTATGGCTACACCTTC. This translates into CASRLTGIYGYTF.

This sequence joins TRBV29-1 and TRBJ2-1, with 9 bases that match TRBD1. Germline CDR1 reads SQVTM; CDR2 reads ANQGSEA. With 3 bases clipped from V and 5 bases from J, the junction kept 14 bases outside the gene matches. This CDR3 has 17 amino acids. The chain's CDR3 is CSVDWMGDRAGNNEQFF. CDR3 coding DNA: TGCAGCGTTGATTGGATGGGGGACAGGGCGGGTAACAATGAGCAGTTCTTC.

The V call is TRBV27, the J call TRBJ1-1; 9 bases agree with TRBD1. V trimming: 4 bases; J trimming: 5 bases; junction bases outside the gene matches: 5. Looked up from germline, CDR1 is MNHEY and CDR2 is SMNVEV (reference sequence). The CDR3 has 14 amino acids. In DNA, the CDR3 is TGTGCCAGCAGTTCCACAGGGGGCGGGACTGAAGCTTTCTTT. It specifies CASSSTGGGTEAFF.

The chain joins TRBV3-1 (or the pseudogene TRBV3-2) to TRBJ1-2, with 7 bases matching TRBD1. This CDR3 region has 14 residues. CDR1 is LGHDT, CDR2 YNNKEL, per germline (reference sequence). V shed 6 bases and J 0 bases; nucleotides not matched to a gene: 4. Here the CDR3 DNA reads TGTGCCAGCAGGGGGACAGATTCTAACTATGGCTACACCTTC. Translating gives CASRGTDSNYGYTF.

This clone has only one observation. The chain joins TRBV13 to TRBJ1-1; the D is unclear. The CDR3 covers 17 residues. The V gene's germline CDR1 is PRHDT and CDR2 FYEKMQ (reference sequence). V lost 0 bases and J 1 base, leaving 15 bases between the germline ends. The CDR3 sequence is CASSLGRWEGRNTEAFF. DNA of the CDR3: TGTGCCAGCAGCTTAGGCCGATGGGAAGGGAGGAACACTGAAGCTTTCTTT.

In DNA form, the CDR3 reads TGTGCCAGCAGCTTGTACTTAGGGGGCCTCACCGGGGAGCTGTTTTTT. This translates into CASSLYLGGLTGELFF. The chain employs TRBV5-6 and TRBJ2-2; 7 bases map to TRBD1. CDR3 length: 16 residues. The ends lost 1 base at V and 4 bases at J; junction bases unmatched: 7. Germline values: CDR1 SGHDT, CDR2 YYEEEE.

This chain links TRBV9 with TRBJ2-2, with TRBD2 identical over 10 bases. The CDR3 consists of 15 residues. Trimming cost V 4 bases and J 6 bases; bases outside gene matches: 6. Germline CDR1 is SGDLS and CDR2 is YYNGEE. The CDR3 spells CASSLLAGGAGELFF. CDR3 DNA sequence: TGTGCCAGCAGCCTGTTAGCGGGGGGCGCCGGGGAGCTGTTTTTT.

J is TRBJ1-1 and V is TRBV5-1; possibly TRBD1 for D (5 bases). Germline V gene sequence: CDR1 SGHRS, CDR2 YFSETQ. V was clipped by 7 bases and J by 6 bases, with 16 bases between them. CDR3 length: 13 residues. The CDR3 nucleotides are TGCGCCAGCGGGGCGGGGGATTCGCCTGAAGCTTTCTTT. Translating gives CASGAGDSPEAFF. Drawing the rest from reference TRBV5-1 and TRBJ1-1, the complete variable domain is KAGVTQTPRYLIKTRGQQVTLSCSPISGHRSVSWYQQTPGQGLQFLFEYFSETQRNKGNFPGRFSGRQFSNSRSEMNVSTLELGDSALYLCASGAGDSPEAFFGQGTRLTVV.

The V and J genes are TRBV5-1 and TRBJ1-1; 8 positions match TRBD1. The CDR3 consists of 15 residues. Germline loops: CDR1 SGHRS, CDR2 YFSETQ. The junction had 5 bases not matched to a gene; V was cut back by 0 bases and J by 4 bases. The DNA for the CDR3 is TGCGCCAGCAGCTTGGGATACAGGGGGAGCACTGAAGCTTTCTTT. It codes for CASSLGYRGSTEAFF.

This clone was seen a handful of times. The J gene is TRBJ2-1, the V gene TRBV11-2; 9 bases agree with TRBD1. The CDR3 spans 17 residues. With V trimmed by 5 bases and J by 1 base, 9 bases remained unmatched. CDR1 SGHAT and CDR2 FQNNGV come from the germline V gene. CDR3 sequence reads: CASSARQGEFSYNEQFF. DNA of the CDR3: TGTGCCAGCAGCGCCAGACAGGGGGAATTTTCCTACAATGAGCAGTTCTTC.

In its sample, this clone was seen a few times. V is TRBV9 and J is TRBJ1-5; the match to TRBD1 covers 10 bases. Germline loops: CDR1 SGDLS, CDR2 YYNGEE. The ends lost 0 bases at V and 4 bases at J; junction bases unmatched: 1. The CDR3 loop spans 15 amino acids. The CDR3 nucleotides read TGTGCCAGCAGCGTAGGGACAGGGGGTAATCAGCCCCAGCATTTT. This encodes CASSVGTGGNQPQHF. The whole variable domain, remainder taken from reference TRBV9 and TRBJ1-5, is DSGVTQTPKHLITATGQRVTLRCSPRSGDLSVYWYQQSLDQGLQFLIQYYNGEERAKGNILERFSAQQFPDLHSELNLSSLELGDSALYFCASSVGTGGNQPQHFGDGTRLSIL.

The chain combines TRBV4-2 with TRBJ1-4, with 7 bases identical to TRBD1. The CDR3 sequence is 17 residues long. The ends lost 0 bases at V and 8 bases at J; junction bases unmatched: 12. Looked up from germline, CDR1 is LGHNA and CDR2 is YNFKEQ. CDR3: CASSQDPRGGEGEKLFF. The CDR3 DNA sequence: TGTGCCAGCAGCCAAGATCCCCGAGGGGGCGAGGGGGAAAAACTGTTTTTT.

The chain carries TRBV6-5 and TRBJ1-1; a possible D gene is TRBD1 (6 bases). The CDR3 spans 14 residues. CDR1 and CDR2 from the germline V gene are MNHEY and SVGAGI. Deletions cut 0 bases from V and 8 bases from J, with 13 bases between. The CDR3 DNA follows: TGTGCCAGCAGTTACTCGAAGTATACAGGGGAAGCTTTCTTT. Its protein product is CASSYSKYTGEAFF.

The chain has TRBV28 and TRBJ2-3; 10 nucleotides align to TRBD1. The junction had 3 bases not matched to a gene; V was cut back by 6 bases and J by 0 bases. Germline V gives CDR1 MDHEN, CDR2 SYDVKM. The CDR3 is 15 residues long. CDR3 DNA: TGTGCCAGCAGGACAGGGGGCACTAGCACAGATACGCAGTATTTT. Residues: CASRTGGTSTDTQYF.

This clone has just one count. The chain couples TRBV28 to TRBJ2-7, with 13 bases aligning to TRBD2. The CDR3 is made up of 17 amino acids. Germline lookup yields CDR1 MDHEN and CDR2 SYDVKM. After removal of 6 bases from V and 5 bases from J, the junction contained 13 bases not matched to a gene. CDR3 sequence (DNA): TGTGCCAGCAGCCCTAGGGGCGGGACTAGCGGGATACACGAGCAGTACTTC. Translation gives CASSPRGGTSGIHEQYF.